One sample yielded the 26 T cell receptor beta chains listed below, sequenced in a study of cytomegalovirus exposure and HLA in healthy donors. The PCR made use of 60 Vbeta and 13 Jbeta primers. Measured with immunoSEQ multiplex PCR; TCRdb has only the in-frame clones, and not every one. The sample holds 90,000 to 140,000 clones, approximately 72% seen once. Material for sequencing was PBMCs. The receptor source for this set is a man aged 25 to 45 in good health and CMV-seronegative.

The chain has TRBV4-2 and TRBJ2-1, with 7 bases matching TRBD1. The CDR3 is 17 residues long. Germline V gene data show CDR1 as LGHNA and CDR2 as YNFKEQ. J was trimmed by 2 bases and V by 1 base; bases with no gene match: 8. The CDR3 DNA reads TGTGCCAGCAGCCAAGTCCCTGCAGGGGGAGCCTACAATGAGCAGTTCTTC. It translates to CASSQVPAGGAYNEQFF.

The chain joins TRBV9 to TRBJ2-1; D is perhaps TRBD2 (6 bases). The CDR3 contains 15 residues. The V gene's germline CDR1 is SGDLS and CDR2 YYNGEE. V lost 4 bases and J lost 0, with 11 bases in between. The chain's CDR3 is CASSPGGLSYNEQFF. CDR3 DNA: TGTGCCAGCAGCCCCGGGGGACTCTCCTACAATGAGCAGTTCTTC.

This rearrangement joins TRBV27 to TRBJ1-2, with TRBD1 identical over 7 bases. The V gene's germline CDR1 is MNHEY and CDR2 SMNVEV (reference sequence). The CDR3 contains 13 residues. V lost 4 bases and J lost 3; bases outside the gene matches: 2. Written as DNA, the CDR3 is TGTGCCAGCAGTTATCAGGGGGACTATGGCTACACCTTC. It codes for CASSYQGDYGYTF.

This chain connects TRBV29-1 to TRBJ1-3; TRBD1 is a possible D gene (5 bases). V gave up 6 bases and J gave up 4 bases, with 13 bases separating them. This CDR3 region has 13 residues. Germline lookup yields CDR1 SQVTM and CDR2 ANQGSEA. CDR3 in amino acids: CSVTEAGGNTIYF. In DNA form, the CDR3 reads TGCAGCGTGACAGAGGCCGGAGGAAACACCATATATTTT.

This chain joins TRBV7-2 and TRBJ2-1, with D possibly being TRBD2 (5 bases). The CDR3 is 12 residues long. Germline CDR1 reads SGHTA; CDR2 reads FQGNSA. Trimming shortened V by 3 bases and J by 15 bases, and 15 bases separated the two germline ends. DNA of the CDR3: TGTGCCAGCAGCTTCACCGGGGTTGTGGGGTTCTTC. Protein sequence: CASSFTGVVGFF.

The rearrangement links TRBV27 to TRBJ2-7; a possible D gene is TRBD1 (6 bases). In germline, CDR1 is MNHEY, CDR2 SMNVEV (reference sequence). This CDR3 spans 14 amino acids. V lost 6 bases, J lost 2 bases, and 14 bases lay in between. The CDR3 region is CASRLLQGAYEQYF. CDR3 in DNA: TGTGCCAGCAGGCTACTACAGGGAGCCTACGAGCAGTACTTC.

This rearrangement joins TRBV7-2 to TRBJ2-2; TRBD2 aligns across 11 bases. CDR3 length equals 18 residues. Trimming cost V 2 bases and J 4 bases; bases outside gene matches: 9. CDR1 is SGHTA, CDR2 FQGNSA, per germline. Written as DNA, the CDR3 is TGTGCCAGCAGCTTAAGCGCTAGCGGGAGGATGGGCACCGGGGAGCTGTTTTTT. Its protein is CASSLSASGRMGTGELFF.

The chain recombines TRBV9 with TRBJ2-7, with 12 nucleotides matching TRBD1. V was clipped by 3 bases and J by 4 bases; unmatched bases: 2. The CDR3 contains 14 residues. Germline CDR1 is SGDLS and CDR2 is YYNGEE. DNA for the CDR3: TGTGCCAGCAGCGAGGGACAGGGGGCTTACGAGCAGTACTTC. It translates to CASSEGQGAYEQYF.

The chain links TRBV18 to TRBJ1-6; 9 nucleotides line up with TRBD1. The ends lost 6 bases at V and 7 bases at J; junction bases unmatched: 10. This CDR3 is 16 amino acids long. Germline V lookup: CDR1 KGHSH, CDR2 LQKENI. This CDR3 is CASSPSGTGQNSPLHF. For the CDR3, the DNA is TGTGCCAGCTCCCCGAGCGGGACAGGGCAAAATTCACCCCTCCACTTT.

This chain connects TRBV4-3 to TRBJ1-4; D is perhaps TRBD1 (5 bases). Trimming removed 3 bases at V and 10 bases at J, with 12 bases between. The length of the CDR3 is 13 residues. The germline V gene has CDR1 LGHNA and CDR2 YSLEER. CDR3 amino acids: CASSQVQGLKLFF. The CDR3 region has the DNA TGCGCCAGCAGCCAGGTGCAGGGTCTAAAACTGTTTTTT.

Concerning this clone itself: The junction departs from germline at one end; a sequencing error may be responsible. V is TRBV30 and J is TRBJ2-5, with a possible D match to TRBD1 (5 bases). Germline lookup yields CDR1 GTSNPN and CDR2 SVGIG (reference sequence). The CDR3 is made up of 15 amino acids. CDR3 loop: CAWSVRFGAEEIQYF. The CDR3 DNA reads TGTGCCTGGAGTGTACGTTTTGGGGCAGAAGAGATCCAGTACTTC.

This chain links TRBV19 with TRBJ2-2; TRBD2 might be the D (6 bases). V dropped 7 bases and J dropped 9 bases, with 18 bases sitting between them. Germline-derived CDR1 and CDR2 are LNHDA and SQIVND (reference sequence). This CDR3 region has 14 residues. The CDR3 coding sequence is TGTGCCAGTACTCTACTAGCCGGGCGGCGGGAGCTGTTTTTT. Amino acids: CASTLLAGRRELFF. Full variable domain (outside the CDR3, taken from reference TRBV19 and TRBJ2-2): DGGITQSPKYLFRKEGQNVTLSCEQNLNHDAMYWYRQDPGQGLRLIYYSQIVNDFQKGDIAEGYSVSREKKESFPLTVTSAQKNPTAFYLCASTLLAGRRELFFGEGSRLTVL.

V is TRBV29-1 and J is TRBJ2-3; D is undetermined. Per germline, CDR1 SQVTM and CDR2 ANQGSEA. This CDR3 region has 13 residues. Trimming stripped 4 bases from V and 6 bases from J, with 14 bases between. The DNA for the CDR3 is TGCAGCGTTGTGCTATTTGAAAAGGATACGCAGTATTTT. Translating gives CSVVLFEKDTQYF.

The chain recombines TRBV6-5 with TRBJ1-2; possible D gene TRBD1, 6 bases. The CDR3 runs 15 residues. The V and J ends lost 6 bases and 0 bases respectively, with 14 bases between them. Germline CDR1 reads MNHEY; CDR2 reads SVGAGI. The CDR3 spells CASSSPGQTNYGYTF. CDR3 in DNA: TGTGCCAGCAGCTCCCCGGGACAAACTAACTATGGCTACACCTTC.

The count of this clone is one. The chain employs TRBV27 and TRBJ2-1; 7 nucleotides line up with TRBD1. V shed 9 bases, J shed 6 bases, and the junction held 11 bases outside the gene matches. Germline V gives CDR1 MNHEY, CDR2 SMNVEV (reference sequence). This CDR3 comprises 14 residues. The CDR3 DNA reads as TGTGCCAGTGGGCCCGGGGCAGGGGGCAATGAGCAGTTCTTC. This sequence encodes CASGPGAGGNEQFF.

This chain links TRBV29-1 with TRBJ2-3; TRBD2 agrees at 9 bases. The CDR3 is 13 residues long. Trimming removed 6 bases from V and 4 bases from J; junction bases left unmatched: 5. Germline CDR1 is SQVTM and CDR2 is ANQGSEA. The DNA of the CDR3 is TGCAGCGTGCGAGCGGGAGGTTCAGATACGCAGTATTTT. Its protein product is CSVRAGGSDTQYF.

For this clone: Additional DNA sequences in this sample encode the identical CDR3. J is TRBJ2-7 and V is TRBV5-1; 8 positions agree with TRBD1. Trimming removed 2 bases from V and 0 bases from J; junction bases left unmatched: 4. This CDR3 has 15 residues. Germline lookup yields CDR1 SGHRS and CDR2 YFSETQ. The CDR3 DNA reads TGCGCCAGCAGCTTTGGACAGGGAAGCTCCTACGAGCAGTACTTC. This gives the protein CASSFGQGSSYEQYF.

This clone occurred a few times. V and J are TRBV5-4 and TRBJ1-1; maybe TRBD1 (6 bases). V shed 1 base and J shed 5 bases, with 12 bases lying between them. Germline lookup yields CDR1 SGHNT and CDR2 YYREEE (reference sequence). The CDR3 runs to 14 residues. This CDR3 is CASSLKGQRTEAFF. CDR3 DNA: TGTGCCAGCAGCTTGAAGGGACAAAGGACTGAAGCTTTCTTT.

This clone was observed a handful of times. The chain has TRBV6-5 and TRBJ2-4; TRBD1 agrees at 8 bases. The CDR3 is 14 residues long. Trimming took 4 bases from V and 8 from J; bases not matched to a gene: 7. In germline, CDR1 is MNHEY, CDR2 SVGAGI. The CDR3 loop is CASSSTGVGDIQYF. Here the CDR3 DNA reads TGTGCCAGCAGTTCGACAGGGGTTGGGGACATTCAGTACTTC.

V and J are TRBV7-9 and TRBJ1-2, with D maybe TRBD1 (5 bases). CDR1 is SEHNR, CDR2 FQNEAQ, per germline (reference sequence). Trimming pared 0 bases from V and 0 bases from J, leaving 8 bases between. The CDR3 sequence is 15 residues long. The CDR3 nucleotides read TGTGCCAGCAGCTTAGCTCAGGGTTCTAACTATGGCTACACCTTC. This encodes CASSLAQGSNYGYTF.

The chain links TRBV11-2 to TRBJ1-5; the D is unclear. V was trimmed by 2 bases and J by 10 bases, leaving 15 bases between them. The CDR3 contains 14 residues. CDR1 is SGHAT, CDR2 FQNNGV, per germline. DNA for the CDR3: TGTGCCAGCAGCTTATCGGGTTTTAATAGACCCCAGCATTTT. It codes for CASSLSGFNRPQHF.

About this clone: At one boundary the junction diverges from the germline segment, which might be a read error. This chain uses TRBV27 with TRBJ2-7, with TRBD1 matching 9 bases. The germline CDR1 and CDR2 sequences are MNHEY and SMNVEV (reference sequence). The length of the CDR3 is 12 residues. The CDR3: CASRSYPGQGNF. The DNA of the CDR3 is TGTGCCAGCAGATCTTATCCGGGACAGGGAAATTTC.

The chain carries TRBV2 and TRBJ1-1, with 8 bases matching TRBD1. The CDR3 spans 13 residues. Germline CDR1 and CDR2: SNHLY and FYNNEI. Trimming removed 11 bases from V and 3 bases from J; junction bases left unmatched: 8. In DNA, the CDR3 is TGTGCCGGACGGACAGGGAGATACACTGAAGCTTTCTTT. Its translation is CAGRTGRYTEAFF.

The table lists this clone with a few counts. This rearrangement joins TRBV6-5 to TRBJ2-7; 7 bases are shared with TRBD1. The CDR3 loop spans 15 amino acids. The J segment lost 4 bases and the V segment lost 2 bases, leaving 8 bases of the junction unmatched. Germline lookup yields CDR1 MNHEY and CDR2 SVGAGI. The CDR3 reads CASSYKDRLGYEQYF. Written as DNA, the CDR3 is TGTGCCAGCAGTTACAAGGACAGGCTCGGGTACGAGCAGTACTTC.

The chain employs TRBV5-1 and TRBJ2-5; D gene ambiguous. Germline CDR1 reads SGHRS; CDR2 reads YFSETQ. Trimming cost V 0 bases and J 5 bases, with 8 bases left between them. CDR3 length: 13 amino acids. In DNA form, the CDR3 reads TGCGCCAGCAGCTTGGCAGCGTGGGAGACCCAGTACTTC. Amino acids: CASSLAAWETQYF. The whole variable domain, filled in from reference TRBV5-1 and TRBJ2-5, reads KAGVTQTPRYLIKTRGQQVTLSCSPISGHRSVSWYQQTPGQGLQFLFEYFSETQRNKGNFPGRFSGRQFSNSRSEMNVSTLELGDSALYLCASSLAAWETQYFGPGTRLLVL.

The chain combines TRBV4-2 with TRBJ2-4; weak D call: TRBD1 (6 bases). There are 19 residues in the CDR3. Trimming stripped 7 bases from V and 0 bases from J, with 25 bases between. Germline loops: CDR1 LGHNA, CDR2 YNFKEQ. CDR3 in DNA: TGTGCCAGCACCTTCGAGAAACATGGGGGCGTGGGAGCCAAAAACATTCAGTACTTC. Its protein is CASTFEKHGGVGAKNIQYF.